The rows below give T cell receptor beta chains drawn from one sample of a study of blood T cell repertoires in COVID-19. Profiled with immunoSEQ multiplex PCR; TCRdb holds only in-frame clones, not every one. The table shows roughly 190,000 clones, with about four fifths occurring only once. Sequencing used peripheral blood. These receptor sequences come from a woman in her sixties or seventies with active or convalescent COVID-19. Both conserved end residues are part of each CDR3. The D gene is left open where the match is weak. Where a row states a size, it is once, few, many or the class of an expanded clone; other rows omit it.

D: TRBD1
J: TRBJ2-7
size: .
V: TRBV6-6
DNA: TGTGCCAGCAGTTGGGACAGGGACAGGGACGAGCAGTACTTC
CDR3: CASSWDRDRDEQYF

D: .
J: TRBJ2-2
size: .
V: TRBV30
DNA: TGTGCCTGGAGTCGCCGTGGGGGAGGTCGGAACACCGGGGAGCTGTTTTTT
CDR3: CAWSRRGGGRNTGELFF

D: .
J: TRBJ2-4
size: .
V: TRBV13
DNA: TGTGCCAGCAGCTTGGGCCCGCTTACAGGGACCAAAAACATTCAGTACTTC
CDR3: CASSLGPLTGTKNIQYF

D: .
J: TRBJ2-1
size: once
V: TRBV24-1
DNA: TGTGCCACCAGTCAAAACAATGAGCAGTTCTTC
CDR3: CATSQNNEQFF

D: .
J: TRBJ2-5
size: .
V: TRBV7-8
DNA: TGTGCCAGCAGCCAGAGGGCCTTAGGGCTGGAGACCCAGTACTTC
CDR3: CASSQRALGLETQYF

D: .
J: TRBJ2-1
size: once
V: TRBV5-1
DNA: TGCGCCAGCAGCTTGGGGGCGGGATGGTACAATGAGCAGTTCTTC
CDR3: CASSLGAGWYNEQFF

D: TRBD1
J: TRBJ2-1
size: .
V: TRBV2
DNA: TGTGCCAGCTCCCGGGACAGGGGATTCGGGAATGAGCAGTTCTTC
CDR3: CASSRDRGFGNEQFF

D: .
J: TRBJ2-1
size: .
V: TRBV5-4
DNA: TGTGCCAGCAGCGTGTCGGGAGCCCCTGAGCAGTTCTTC
CDR3: CASSVSGAPEQFF

D: TRBD2
J: TRBJ2-1
size: few
V: TRBV2
DNA: TGTGCCAGCAGCGGGGACGCGGGACTAGCGGGAGGGTCCTACAATGAGCAGTTCTTC
CDR3: CASSGDAGLAGGSYNEQFF

D: TRBD1
J: TRBJ1-1
size: once
V: TRBV19
DNA: TGTGCCAGTAGTAGGGGACAGTTGAACACTGAAGCTTTCTTT
CDR3: CASSRGQLNTEAFF

D: .
J: TRBJ2-3
size: .
V: TRBV1
DNA: TGCACCAGCAGCCAAGATGGGACGGGAGTGCTATCTAGCACAGATACGCAGTATTTT
CDR3: CTSSQDGTGVLSSTDTQYF

D: TRBD1
J: TRBJ1-2
size: .
V: TRBV18
DNA: TGTGCCAGCTCACCCCTGGACAGGGCCGATAACTATGGCTACACCTTC
CDR3: CASSPLDRADNYGYTF

D: .
J: TRBJ1-5
size: .
V: TRBV28
DNA: TGTGCCAGCAGCCAACGATCCGGGGGTCAGCCCCAGCATTTT
CDR3: CASSQRSGGQPQHF

D: .
J: TRBJ1-1
size: few
V: TRBV27
DNA: TGTGCCAGCAGTTCCCGGGGGAAAGGGACTGAAGCTTTCTTT
CDR3: CASSSRGKGTEAFF

D: .
J: TRBJ2-3
size: .
V: TRBV6-5
DNA: TGTGCCAGCTTTAGAACAGCAACAGATACGCAGTATTTT
CDR3: CASFRTATDTQYF

D: .
J: TRBJ1-1
size: .
V: TRBV12-1
DNA: TGTGCCAGCAGCTATATGGCGGGGCCTGCCTTATCATGGACTGAAGCTTTCTTT
CDR3: CASSYMAGPALSWTEAFF

D: .
J: TRBJ2-7
size: .
V: TRBV5-1
DNA: TGCGCCAGCAGCTCCGGACAGACACCCTCCCTATCCTACGAGCAGTACTTC
CDR3: CASSSGQTPSLSYEQYF

D: TRBD1
J: TRBJ2-2
size: .
V: TRBV27
DNA: TGTGCCAGCAGAAGACAGGGGGCAAACACCGGGGAGCTGTTTTTT
CDR3: CASRRQGANTGELFF

D: .
J: TRBJ2-1
size: .
V: TRBV5-1
DNA: TGCGCCAGCAGCTTGGTAGACTCCTACAATGAGCAGTTCTTC
CDR3: CASSLVDSYNEQFF

D: TRBD1
J: TRBJ1-5
size: .
V: TRBV28
DNA: TGTGCCAGCGGGGGACAGGGCACACAGCCCCAGCATTTT
CDR3: CASGGQGTQPQHF

D: TRBD1
J: TRBJ2-7
size: .
V: TRBV3-1/TRBV3-2
DNA: TGTGCCAGCAGCCGAGGATGGACAGGGGTGGCCTACGAGCAGTACTTC
CDR3: CASSRGWTGVAYEQYF

D: .
J: TRBJ1-2
size: once
V: TRBV18
DNA: TGTGCCAGCTCACCGCCGGGACAAACCTATGGCTACACCTTC
CDR3: CASSPPGQTYGYTF

D: TRBD2
J: TRBJ2-7
size: .
V: TRBV10-2
DNA: TGCGCCAGCCTACAAGTGGCGGGAGTCTACGAGCAGTACTTC
CDR3: CASLQVAGVYEQYF

D: .
J: TRBJ2-1
size: .
V: TRBV7-9
DNA: TGTGCCAGCAGCATGACTACCAGACTTTACAATGAGCAGTTCTTC
CDR3: CASSMTTRLYNEQFF

D: .
J: TRBJ2-5
size: .
V: TRBV5-1
DNA: TGCGCCAGCAGCTTTCGACAGGGACTGGTGACCCAGTACTTC
CDR3: CASSFRQGLVTQYF

D: .
J: TRBJ2-1
size: .
V: TRBV2
DNA: TGTGCCAGCGGGCCCAATGAGCAGTTCTTC
CDR3: CASGPNEQFF

D: .
J: TRBJ2-1
size: .
V: TRBV4-2
DNA: TGTGCCAGCAGCCAAGATGGGAGCTACAATGAGCAGTTCTTC
CDR3: CASSQDGSYNEQFF

D: .
J: TRBJ1-2
size: .
V: TRBV10-3
DNA: TGTGCCATCAGTGACCGGGGGGCAGGGGGCTACACCTTC
CDR3: CAISDRGAGGYTF

D: TRBD2
J: TRBJ2-7
size: .
V: TRBV28
DNA: TGTGCCAGCAGTTGGGTCGGGAGGTACGAGCAGTACTTC
CDR3: CASSWVGRYEQYF

D: TRBD2
J: TRBJ2-7
size: .
V: TRBV19
DNA: TGTGCCAGTAGTATAACAGCAGCTAGCGGGGCTATCTACGAGCAGTACTTC
CDR3: CASSITAASGAIYEQYF

D: TRBD2
J: TRBJ2-3
size: .
V: TRBV7-3
DNA: TGTGCCAGCAGCCGAGCGGGAGGCCCAGATACGCAGTATTTT
CDR3: CASSRAGGPDTQYF

D: TRBD1
J: TRBJ2-7
size: .
V: TRBV2
DNA: TGTGCCAGCAGACGACCGGGACAGGGTATCGAGCAGTACTTC
CDR3: CASRRPGQGIEQYF

D: TRBD1
J: TRBJ1-1
size: .
V: TRBV29-1
DNA: TGCAGCGGTGACAGGGGAGTAGGGTCTTTCTTT
CDR3: CSGDRGVGSFF

D: .
J: TRBJ2-3
size: .
V: TRBV27
DNA: TGTGCCAGCAGTCGCCGGGAGACAGATACGCAGTATTTT
CDR3: CASSRRETDTQYF

D: .
J: TRBJ1-4
size: .
V: TRBV27
DNA: TGTGCCAGCAGTTCAAACCGGGAGAATGAAAAACTGTTTTTT
CDR3: CASSSNRENEKLFF

D: .
J: TRBJ2-1
size: .
V: TRBV18
DNA: TGTGCCAGCTCACCACCCGGGGGGCGGTATCATGAGCAGTTCTTC
CDR3: CASSPPGGRYHEQFF

D: TRBD2
J: TRBJ2-5
size: .
V: TRBV2
DNA: TGTGCCAGCACCGGGGGGGGGAAACAAGAGACCCAGTACTTC
CDR3: CASTGGGKQETQYF